This T cell receptor (beta chain) was sequenced during a study of cytomegalovirus exposure and HLA in healthy donors. This CDR3 spans 13 amino acids. General study points: The study flagged roughly 160 TCR beta chains as cytomegalovirus-associated.

Only in-frame clones appear in the TCRdb table, and some are missing; sequencing was by immunoSEQ multiplex PCR. The sample lists about 130,000 clones; 89% were seen once. To note about this clone: The target antigen is unknown.

Sequencing used PBMCs. The genes are TRBV21-1 and TRBJ1-1. TRBV21-1 is recorded as a pseudogene. The receptor was isolated from a woman aged 18-29 years in good health and CMV-seronegative. CDR3 residues: CASSTELNTEAFF. CDR3 sequence (DNA): TGTGCCAGCAGCACCGAGTTGAACACTGAAGCTTTCTTT.